The present TCR beta chain was sequenced within a study of response to subunit inactivated influenza vaccine. This clonotype turned up a few times. MiXCR, applied by TCRdb to the RT-PCR reads, yields one record per CDR3 protein. Here the sample spans more than 450,000 distinct CDR3 sequences, 11% being singletons. The CDR3 runs to 16 residues. The sample was also reused in another study, on T cells expressing NK-cell markers. That paper states: Beta-chain TCR cDNA was generated via 5'RACE template switching with UMIs. Each TCR beta repertoire originated in sorted T cells that were CD3+CD56+NKG2C+, CD3+CD56+NKG2C- or CD3+CD56-NKG2C+. Dominant NKG2C+ clonotypes in roughly six donors made up about 1.0-7.5% of CD8+ T cells. Unclear, still, was the HCMV specificity of the expanded NKG2C+ T cell clones.

The material sequenced was PBMCs from blood, taken on the day of vaccination. This rearrangement joins TRBV21-1 to TRBJ2-7; the table calls TRBD1, which could not be checked here. TRBV21-1 represents a pseudogene. This receptor was obtained from a man between 50 and 59 years old who received an inactivated influenza vaccine. The DNA of the CDR3 is TGTGCCAGCAGCGAAAGAGGACAGGGACCCTTCTACGAGCAGTACTTC. As protein: CASSERGQGPFYEQYF.